These 17 T cell receptor beta chains were sequenced from one sample in a study of graft-versus-host responses after intestinal transplantation (dated by TCRdb to about 2021). The method behind the library was the immunoSEQ multiplex PCR assay. TCRdb took over this immuneACCESS table, retaining in-frame rearrangements with V and J assigned. Such tables are incomplete; in checked studies, under half of the missing clones stem from an unresolved V gene, and the remainder is unexplained. The sample table contains approximately 100,000 clones; only one count was recorded for 86% of them. Jointly, the top ten make up over 1.3% of the sample. This material consisted of PBMCs, taken 255 days after intestinal transplant. Receptors were obtained from a human patient who received an intestinal transplant, so some T cells may come from the graft donor.

This clone came up once. The chain combines TRBV5-5 with TRBJ2-7; D is perhaps TRBD1 (5 bases). The germline V gene encodes CDR1 SGHKS and CDR2 YYEKEE (reference sequence). Trimming left V 1 base short and J 6 bases short, with 17 bases between. This CDR3 is built from 15 residues. The CDR3 loop reads CASSLRGGATAEQYV. The CDR3 bases are TGTGCCAGCAGCTTGCGTGGCGGTGCGACAGCCGAGCAGTACGTC.

The chain couples TRBV2 to TRBJ1-5, with D possibly TRBD1 on 5 matching bases. The CDR3 loop spans 13 amino acids. Trimming cost V 7 bases and J 7 bases, with 14 bases left between them. Germline V CDR1 and CDR2: SNHLY, FYNNEI. The CDR3: CASTSRAGQPQHF. CDR3 DNA: TGTGCCAGCACCAGTCGAGCAGGGCAGCCCCAGCATTTT.

The rearrangement joins TRBV4-1 to TRBJ1-5, with D possibly matching TRBD1 (6 bases). Looked up from germline, CDR1 is MGHRA and CDR2 is YSYEKL. This CDR3 is 15 amino acids long. V lost 1 base and J lost 6, with 13 bases in between. CDR3 sequence (DNA): TGCGCCAGCAGCCAAGGGGGACAAACTAGTCAGCCCCAGCATTTT. Its translation is CASSQGGQTSQPQHF.

The V and J genes are TRBV5-1 and TRBJ2-5; TRBD2 matches at 9 bases. The junction had 6 bases not matched to a gene; V was cut back by 4 bases and J by 2 bases. There are 15 residues in the CDR3. The germline CDR1 and CDR2 sequences are SGHRS and YFSETQ. The CDR3 sequence: CASSPTSGVQETQYF. The CDR3 coding sequence is TGCGCCAGCAGCCCGACTAGCGGAGTACAAGAGACCCAGTACTTC. The entire variable domain, with the rest obtained from reference TRBV5-1 and TRBJ2-5, is as follows: KAGVTQTPRYLIKTRGQQVTLSCSPISGHRSVSWYQQTPGQGLQFLFEYFSETQRNKGNFPGRFSGRQFSNSRSEMNVSTLELGDSALYLCASSPTSGVQETQYFGPGTRLLVL.

The chain has TRBV2 and TRBJ1-4; TRBD1 matches 7 bases. The ends lost 4 bases at V and 8 bases at J; junction bases unmatched: 16. The CDR3 is made up of 17 amino acids. Germline V gene lookup returns CDR1 SNHLY and CDR2 FYNNEI. CDR3 in DNA: TGTGCCAGCAGTGGGGTATTGGGGACAGCGGAGATAGAAAAACTGTTTTTT. This sequence encodes CASSGVLGTAEIEKLFF. Drawing the rest from reference TRBV2 and TRBJ1-4, the complete variable domain is EPEVTQTPSHQVTQMGQEVILRCVPISNHLYFYWYRQILGQKVEFLVSFYNNEISEKSEIFDDQFSVERPDGSNFTLKIRSTKLEDSAMYFCASSGVLGTAEIEKLFFGSGTQLSVL.

In regard to this clone: An end of the junction does not agree with germline; a read error may underlie this. The chain couples TRBV10-3 to TRBJ2-7; TRBD1 or TRBD2 may be the D gene (5 bases each). This CDR3 is built from 16 residues. Per the germline V gene, CDR1 is ENHRY and CDR2 is SYGVKD. The CDR3 loop reads CAIRGVGASSSYEQHF. CDR3 DNA: TGTGCCATCAGGGGGGTAGGGGCCTCCTCATCCTACGAGCAGCACTTC.

The chain couples TRBV5-1 to TRBJ1-1; perhaps TRBD1 as D (6 bases). Germline-derived CDR1 and CDR2 are SGHRS and YFSETQ. This CDR3 comprises 15 residues. The V gene lost 4 bases and the J gene lost 5 bases, with 18 bases spanning the gap. CDR3 amino acids: CASSPPGAEGTEAFF. In DNA form, the CDR3 reads TGCGCCAGCAGCCCACCGGGGGCCGAGGGAACTGAAGCTTTCTTT. The full variable domain, its missing parts supplied by reference TRBV5-1 and TRBJ1-1, is KAGVTQTPRYLIKTRGQQVTLSCSPISGHRSVSWYQQTPGQGLQFLFEYFSETQRNKGNFPGRFSGRQFSNSRSEMNVSTLELGDSALYLCASSPPGAEGTEAFFGQGTRLTVV.

The V call is TRBV29-1, the J call TRBJ1-2, with D possibly matching TRBD1 (6 bases). The germline gives CDR1 SQVTM, CDR2 ANQGSEA. With 3 bases removed from V and 2 bases from J, the gap between germline ends came to 7 bases. The CDR3 length is 12 residues. CDR3: CSVERGNYGYTF. As DNA, the CDR3 is TGCAGCGTTGAGAGGGGGAACTATGGCTACACCTTC.

The chain joins TRBV28 to TRBJ1-4; D perhaps matches TRBD1 (5 bases). The germline V gene encodes CDR1 MDHEN and CDR2 SYDVKM. The CDR3 covers 12 residues. V lost 4 bases and J lost 7, with 7 bases in between. CDR3 nucleotides: TGTGCCAGCAGTTCAGGGCTTGAAAAACTGTTTTTT. It is translated as CASSSGLEKLFF.

This CDR3 reads CASSYGGNRMPYEQYF. The CDR3 DNA reads as TGTGCCAGCAGTTACGGTGGTAACCGAATGCCCTACGAGCAGTACTTC. The chain couples TRBV6-5 to TRBJ2-7; D not certain. With 2 bases removed from V and 2 bases from J, the gap between germline ends came to 16 bases. Germline V CDR1 and CDR2: MNHEY, SVGAGI. This CDR3 comprises 16 residues.

This clone was recorded once. The chain employs TRBV18 and TRBJ2-2, with 8 bases matching TRBD1. Germline CDR1 reads KGHSH; CDR2 reads LQKENI. The V segment lost 7 bases and the J segment 6 bases; nucleotides outside the gene matches: 4. The CDR3 covers 13 residues. Written as DNA, the CDR3 is TGTGCCAGCTACCGGACAGGGTCCGGGGAGCTGTTTTTT. It yields the protein CASYRTGSGELFF.

The CDR3 sequence is CASSLGTRGPNTGELFF. In nucleotides, the CDR3 is TGTGCCAGCAGCTTAGGGACCAGGGGGCCGAACACCGGGGAGCTGTTTTTT. The rearrangement uses TRBV7-2 and TRBJ2-2, with TRBD1 matching 8 bases. Germline values: CDR1 SGHTA, CDR2 FQGNSA. With 1 base clipped from V and 0 bases from J, the junction kept 4 bases outside the gene matches. There are 17 residues in the CDR3. Full variable domain (outside the CDR3, taken from reference TRBV7-2 and TRBJ2-2): GAGVSQSPSNKVTEKGKDVELRCDPISGHTALYWYRQSLGQGLEFLIYFQGNSAPDKSGLPSDRFSAERTGGSVSTLTIQRTQQEDSAVYLCASSLGTRGPNTGELFFGEGSRLTVL.

Only one count was recorded for this clone. This sequence joins TRBV2 and TRBJ1-6; D perhaps matches TRBD1 (6 bases). The V gene lost 10 bases and the J gene lost 2 bases, with 12 bases spanning the gap. The germline V gene has CDR1 SNHLY and CDR2 FYNNEI. The CDR3 extends over 14 amino acids. The CDR3 sequence: CATARTAYNSPLHF. The CDR3 region has the DNA TGTGCCACCGCCCGGACAGCCTATAATTCACCCCTCCACTTT.

The rearrangement uses TRBV11-3 and TRBJ2-2, with 7 bases fitting TRBD1. Unmatched junction bases numbered 8, after V lost 1 base and J lost 6 bases. Germline V gene sequence: CDR1 SGHNT, CDR2 YENEEA. The CDR3 sequence is 16 residues long. CDR3 in DNA: TGTGCCAGCAGCTTAGGAAGGGGGCGCGGGTCCGGGGAGCTGTTTTTT. It translates to CASSLGRGRGSGELFF.

This chain joins TRBV27 and TRBJ2-5; possibly TRBD1 for D (6 bases). V was shortened by 2 bases and J by 5 bases, with 12 bases between the two germline ends. The CDR3 sequence is 14 residues long. CDR1 MNHEY and CDR2 SMNVEV come from the germline V gene (reference sequence). The CDR3 loop reads CASSLIGGWETQYF. The CDR3 DNA reads TGTGCCAGCAGTTTAATAGGGGGTTGGGAGACCCAGTACTTC.

This clone was seen a single time. The chain carries TRBV6-1 and TRBJ2-3; D uncertain. Germline CDR1 and CDR2: MNHNS and SASEGT. Trimming pared 6 bases from V and 0 bases from J, leaving 10 bases between. The CDR3 runs to 14 residues. CDR3 bases: TGTGCCAGCAGGTCGTCGGCTAGCACAGATACGCAGTATTTT. Translation: CASRSSASTDTQYF.

J is TRBJ2-5 and V is TRBV9, with TRBD2 as a possible D gene (5 bases). The V gene's germline CDR1 is SGDLS and CDR2 YYNGEE. The CDR3 is 13 residues long. V shed 5 bases and J shed 4 bases, with 12 bases lying between them. The CDR3 DNA follows: TGTGCCAGCAGTTCCGAGGGCTCAGAGACCCAGTACTTC. The encoded protein is CASSSEGSETQYF.